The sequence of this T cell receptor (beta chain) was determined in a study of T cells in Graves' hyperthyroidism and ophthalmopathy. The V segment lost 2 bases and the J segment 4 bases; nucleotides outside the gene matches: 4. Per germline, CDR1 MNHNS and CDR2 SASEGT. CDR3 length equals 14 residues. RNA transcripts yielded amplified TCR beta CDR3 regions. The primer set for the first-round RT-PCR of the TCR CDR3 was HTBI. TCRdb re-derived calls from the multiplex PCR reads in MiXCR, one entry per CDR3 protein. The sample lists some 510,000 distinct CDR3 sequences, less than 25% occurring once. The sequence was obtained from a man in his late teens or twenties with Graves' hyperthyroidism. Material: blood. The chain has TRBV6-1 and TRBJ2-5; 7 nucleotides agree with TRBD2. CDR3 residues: CASSEMTSRETQYF. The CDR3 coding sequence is TGTGCCAGCAGTGAAATGACTAGCAGAGAGACCCAGTACTTC.